This T cell receptor beta chain stems from a study of graft-versus-host responses after intestinal transplantation. Study-level information: Recipients got multivisceral, liver-intestinal, or isolated intestinal transplants. Every recipient had anti-thymocyte globulin induction and around 3 years of tacrolimus plus steroids.

The study's findings and limits: Some patients had graft-donor T cell macrochimerism, and their allografts showed high graft-versus-host to host-versus-graft clonal ratios. Early post-transplant HvG declines tracked with peak circulating GvH clone levels.

Measured with immunoSEQ multiplex PCR; TCRdb has only the in-frame clones, and not every one. There are around 130,000 clones in the sample; 85% to 95% occur only once, and under 0.2% lies in the top ten. Concerning this clone itself: Its specificity is not known.

This receptor was identified in a human donor who received an intestinal transplant. Sequenced material: unstimulated CD4+ T cells sorted from spleen or lymph node cells, taken before intestinal transplant.

CDR3 in DNA: TGTGCCAGCAGCTTATCACAGTACTACACAGATACGCAGTATTTT. Its translation: CASSLSQYYTDTQYF. The rearrangement uses TRBV5-4 and TRBJ2-3; D is unresolved. The CDR3 is 15 residues long. V was clipped by 2 bases and J by 2 bases, with 12 bases between them. Germline V CDR1 and CDR2: SGHNT, YYREEE (reference sequence).